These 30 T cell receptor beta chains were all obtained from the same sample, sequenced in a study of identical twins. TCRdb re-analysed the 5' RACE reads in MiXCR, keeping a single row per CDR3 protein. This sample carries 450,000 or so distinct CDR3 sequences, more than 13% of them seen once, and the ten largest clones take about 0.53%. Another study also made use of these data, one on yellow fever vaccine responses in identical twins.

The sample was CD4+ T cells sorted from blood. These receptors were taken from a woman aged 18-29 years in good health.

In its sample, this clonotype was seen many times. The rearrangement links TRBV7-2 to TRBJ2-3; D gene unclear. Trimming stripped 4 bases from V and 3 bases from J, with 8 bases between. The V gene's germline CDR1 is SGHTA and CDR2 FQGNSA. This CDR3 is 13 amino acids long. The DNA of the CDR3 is TGTGCCAGCAGCTCCCGGCGGACAGATACGCAGTATTTT. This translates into CASSSRRTDTQYF.

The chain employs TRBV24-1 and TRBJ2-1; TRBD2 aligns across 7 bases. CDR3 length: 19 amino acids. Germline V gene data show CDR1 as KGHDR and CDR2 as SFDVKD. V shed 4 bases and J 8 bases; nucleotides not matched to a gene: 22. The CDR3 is CATSDPTIPESGAGDEQFF. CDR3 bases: TGTGCCACCAGTGACCCAACAATACCCGAGAGCGGGGCAGGAGATGAGCAGTTCTTC.

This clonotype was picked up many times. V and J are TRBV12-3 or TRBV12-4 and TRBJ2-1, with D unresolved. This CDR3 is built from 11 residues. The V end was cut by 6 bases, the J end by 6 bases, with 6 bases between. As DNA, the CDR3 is TGTGCCAGCAGCTCGGGCAATGAGCAGTTCTTC. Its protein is CASSSGNEQFF.

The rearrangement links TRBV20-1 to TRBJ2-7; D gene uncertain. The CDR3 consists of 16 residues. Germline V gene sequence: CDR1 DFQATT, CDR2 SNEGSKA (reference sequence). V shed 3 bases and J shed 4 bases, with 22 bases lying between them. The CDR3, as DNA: TGCAGTGCTAGGCTGGGGTCGGTGGGGATGGCTTACGAGCAGTACTTC. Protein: CSARLGSVGMAYEQYF.

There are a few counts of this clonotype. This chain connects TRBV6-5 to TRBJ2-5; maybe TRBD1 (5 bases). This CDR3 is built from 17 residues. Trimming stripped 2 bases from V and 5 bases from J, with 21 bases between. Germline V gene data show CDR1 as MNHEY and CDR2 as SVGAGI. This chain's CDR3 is CASSYLAVAGYLETQYF. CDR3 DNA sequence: TGTGCCAGCAGTTACCTCGCCGTGGCAGGGTACTTGGAGACCCAGTACTTC.

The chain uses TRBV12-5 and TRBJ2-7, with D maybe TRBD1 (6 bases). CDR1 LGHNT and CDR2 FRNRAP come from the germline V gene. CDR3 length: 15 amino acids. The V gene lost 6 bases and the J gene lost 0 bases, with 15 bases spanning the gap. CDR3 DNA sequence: TGTGCTAGTGGATACAGGGTCCCATCCTCCTACGAGCAGTACTTC. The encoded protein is CASGYRVPSSYEQYF.

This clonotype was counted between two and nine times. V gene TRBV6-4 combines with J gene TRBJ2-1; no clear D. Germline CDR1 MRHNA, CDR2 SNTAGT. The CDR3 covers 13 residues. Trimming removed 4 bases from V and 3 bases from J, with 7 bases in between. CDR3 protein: CASSVENYNEQFF. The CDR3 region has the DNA TGTGCCAGCAGTGTTGAGAACTACAATGAGCAGTTCTTC.

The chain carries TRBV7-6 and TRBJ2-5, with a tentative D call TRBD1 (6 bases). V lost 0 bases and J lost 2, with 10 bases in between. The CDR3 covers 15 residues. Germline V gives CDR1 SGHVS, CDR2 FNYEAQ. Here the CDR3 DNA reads TGTGCCAGCAGCTTAGCCCAGACAGGTCAAGAGACCCAGTACTTC. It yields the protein CASSLAQTGQETQYF.

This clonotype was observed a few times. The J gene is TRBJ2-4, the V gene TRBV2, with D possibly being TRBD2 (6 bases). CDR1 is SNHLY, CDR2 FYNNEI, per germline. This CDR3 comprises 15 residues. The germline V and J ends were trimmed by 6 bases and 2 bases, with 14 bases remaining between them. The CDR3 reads CASSSAEGTKNIQYF. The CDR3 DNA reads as TGTGCCAGCAGCTCTGCGGAGGGGACCAAAAACATTCAGTACTTC.

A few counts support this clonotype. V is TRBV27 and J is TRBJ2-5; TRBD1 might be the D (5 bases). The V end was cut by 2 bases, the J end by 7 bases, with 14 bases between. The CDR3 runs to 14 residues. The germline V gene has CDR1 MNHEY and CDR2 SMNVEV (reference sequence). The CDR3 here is CASSLNEGVGTQYF. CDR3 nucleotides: TGTGCCAGCAGTTTAAACGAAGGGGTAGGGACCCAGTACTTC.

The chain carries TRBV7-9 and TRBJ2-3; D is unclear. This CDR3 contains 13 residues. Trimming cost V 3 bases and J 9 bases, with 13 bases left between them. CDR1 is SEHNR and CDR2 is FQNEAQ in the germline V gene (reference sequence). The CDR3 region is CASSFGLPETQYF. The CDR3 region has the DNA TGTGCCAGCAGCTTTGGCTTACCCGAAACGCAGTATTTT.

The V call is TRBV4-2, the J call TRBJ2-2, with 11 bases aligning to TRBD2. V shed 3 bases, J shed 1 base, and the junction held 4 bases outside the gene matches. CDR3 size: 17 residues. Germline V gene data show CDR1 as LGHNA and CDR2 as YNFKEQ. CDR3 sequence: CASSQVLAGGNTGELFF. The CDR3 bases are TGTGCCAGCAGCCAGGTGCTAGCGGGGGGGAACACCGGGGAGCTGTTTTTT.

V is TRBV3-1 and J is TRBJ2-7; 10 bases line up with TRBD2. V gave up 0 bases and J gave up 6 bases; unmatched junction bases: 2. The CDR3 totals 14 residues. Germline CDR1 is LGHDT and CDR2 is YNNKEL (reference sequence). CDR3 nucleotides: TGTGCCAGCAGCCAAGAACTAGCGGGACCCGAGCAGTACTTC. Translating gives CASSQELAGPEQYF.

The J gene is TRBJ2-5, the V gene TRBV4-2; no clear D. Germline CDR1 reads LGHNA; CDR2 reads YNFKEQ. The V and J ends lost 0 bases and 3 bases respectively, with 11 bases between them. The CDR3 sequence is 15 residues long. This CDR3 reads CASSQEGGGEETQYF. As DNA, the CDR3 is TGTGCCAGCAGCCAAGAAGGCGGCGGCGAAGAGACCCAGTACTTC.

The CDR3 nucleotides are TGTGCCACCAGTCCAGGGACCCTCTACAATGAGCAGTTCTTC. Protein sequence: CATSPGTLYNEQFF. V is TRBV15 and J is TRBJ2-1; D tentatively reads TRBD1 or TRBD2 (5 bases each). The CDR3 spans 14 residues. Trimming stripped 6 bases from V and 3 bases from J, with 12 bases between. CDR1 LNHNV and CDR2 YYDKDF come from the germline V gene (reference sequence).

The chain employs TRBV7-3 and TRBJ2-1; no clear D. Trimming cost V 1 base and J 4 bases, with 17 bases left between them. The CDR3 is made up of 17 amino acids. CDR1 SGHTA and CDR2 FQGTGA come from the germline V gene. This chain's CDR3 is CASSLIGQVNSYNEQFF. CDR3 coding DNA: TGTGCCAGCAGCTTAATAGGGCAGGTCAATTCATACAATGAGCAGTTCTTC. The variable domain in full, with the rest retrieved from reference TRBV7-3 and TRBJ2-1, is GAGVSQTPSNKVTEKGKYVELRCDPISGHTALYWYRQSLGQGPEFLIYFQGTGAADDSGLPNDRFFAVRPEGSVSTLKIQRTERGDSAVYLCASSLIGQVNSYNEQFFGPGTRLTVL.

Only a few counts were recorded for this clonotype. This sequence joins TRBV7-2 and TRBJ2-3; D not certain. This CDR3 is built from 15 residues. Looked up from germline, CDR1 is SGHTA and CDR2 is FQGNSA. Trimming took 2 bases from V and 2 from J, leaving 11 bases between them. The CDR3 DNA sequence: TGTGCCAGCAGCTTACGGAGCAGGCTCACAGATACGCAGTATTTT. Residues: CASSLRSRLTDTQYF.

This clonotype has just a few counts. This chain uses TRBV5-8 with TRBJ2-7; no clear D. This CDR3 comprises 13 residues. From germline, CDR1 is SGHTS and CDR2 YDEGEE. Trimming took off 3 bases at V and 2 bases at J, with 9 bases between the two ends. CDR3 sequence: CASSWPGAYEQYF. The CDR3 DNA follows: TGTGCCAGCAGCTGGCCTGGGGCCTACGAGCAGTACTTC.

This CDR3 is CASSLQGAGQPQHF. The CDR3 DNA reads as TGTGCCAGCAGCTTACAGGGGGCGGGACAGCCCCAGCATTTT. The chain carries TRBV5-5 and TRBJ1-5, with 9 bases lining up with TRBD1. The junction had 4 bases not matched to a gene; V was cut back by 2 bases and J by 7 bases. Looked up from germline, CDR1 is SGHKS and CDR2 is YYEKEE (reference sequence). The CDR3 extends over 14 amino acids.

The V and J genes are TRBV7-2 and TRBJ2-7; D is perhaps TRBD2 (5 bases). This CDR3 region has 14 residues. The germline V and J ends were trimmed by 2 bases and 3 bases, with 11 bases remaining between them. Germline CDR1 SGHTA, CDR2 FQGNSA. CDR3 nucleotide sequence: TGTGCCAGCAGCTTACGAGGGAGAATCTACGAGCAGTACTTC. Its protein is CASSLRGRIYEQYF.

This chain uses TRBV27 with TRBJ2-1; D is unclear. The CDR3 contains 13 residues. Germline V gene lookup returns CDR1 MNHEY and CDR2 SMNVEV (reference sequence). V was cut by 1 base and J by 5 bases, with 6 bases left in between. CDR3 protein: CASSLLANNEQFF. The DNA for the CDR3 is TGTGCCAGCAGTTTATTGGCGAACAATGAGCAGTTCTTC.

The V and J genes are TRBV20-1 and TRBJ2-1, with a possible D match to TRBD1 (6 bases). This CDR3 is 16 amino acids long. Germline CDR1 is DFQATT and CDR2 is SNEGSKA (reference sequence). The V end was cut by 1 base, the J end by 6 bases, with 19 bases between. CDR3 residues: CSARAPDRRVLNEQFF. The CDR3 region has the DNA TGCAGTGCTAGAGCTCCGGACAGAAGGGTCCTCAATGAGCAGTTCTTC.

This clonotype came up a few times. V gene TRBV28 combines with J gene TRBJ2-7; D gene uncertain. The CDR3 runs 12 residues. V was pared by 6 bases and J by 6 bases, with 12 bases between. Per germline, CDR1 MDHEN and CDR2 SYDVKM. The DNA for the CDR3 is TGTGCCAGCAGCCCTTCCGCCGGCGAGCAGTACTTC. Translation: CASSPSAGEQYF.

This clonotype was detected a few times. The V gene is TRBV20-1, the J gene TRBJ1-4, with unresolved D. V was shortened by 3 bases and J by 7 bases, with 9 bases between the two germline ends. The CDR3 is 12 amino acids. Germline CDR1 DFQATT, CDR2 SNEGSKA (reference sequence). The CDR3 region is CSARGPGEKLFF. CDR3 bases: TGCAGTGCTAGGGGTCCGGGTGAAAAACTGTTTTTT.

CDR3 amino acids: CSVRSGTDTQYF. CDR3 bases: TGCAGCGTTCGTAGCGGGACAGATACGCAGTATTTT. The chain links TRBV29-1 to TRBJ2-3; 7 positions match TRBD2. The CDR3 spans 12 residues. The V gene's germline CDR1 is SQVTM and CDR2 ANQGSEA. V dropped 5 bases and J dropped 3; count of bases not matched to a gene: 2.

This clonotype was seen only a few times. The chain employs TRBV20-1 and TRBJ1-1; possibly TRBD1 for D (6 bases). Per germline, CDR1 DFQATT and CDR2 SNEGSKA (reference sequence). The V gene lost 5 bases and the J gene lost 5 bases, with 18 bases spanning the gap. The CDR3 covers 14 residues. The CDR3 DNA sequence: TGCAGTGCTCCGCCTCCCCGCAGGGGTACTGAAGCTTTCTTT. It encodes CSAPPPRRGTEAFF.

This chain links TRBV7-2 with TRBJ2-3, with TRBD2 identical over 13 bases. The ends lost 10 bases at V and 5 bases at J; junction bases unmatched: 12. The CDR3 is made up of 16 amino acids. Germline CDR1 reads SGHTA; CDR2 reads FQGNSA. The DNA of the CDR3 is TGTGCCACCTCACGTGGACTAGCGGGAGCGGTAGATACGCAGTATTTT. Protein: CATSRGLAGAVDTQYF.

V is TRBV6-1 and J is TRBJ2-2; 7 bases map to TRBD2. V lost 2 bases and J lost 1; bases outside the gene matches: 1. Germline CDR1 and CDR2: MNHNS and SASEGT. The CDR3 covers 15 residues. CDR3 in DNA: TGTGCCAGCAGTGAACCTAGCGGGAACACCGGGGAGCTGTTTTTT. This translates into CASSEPSGNTGELFF.

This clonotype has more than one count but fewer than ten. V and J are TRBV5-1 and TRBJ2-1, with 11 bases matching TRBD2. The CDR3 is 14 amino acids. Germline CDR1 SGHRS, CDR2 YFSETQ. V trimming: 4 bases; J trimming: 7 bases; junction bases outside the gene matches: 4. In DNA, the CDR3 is TGCGCCAGCAGCGAAGGGACTAGCGGTAATGAGCAGTTCTTC. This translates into CASSEGTSGNEQFF.

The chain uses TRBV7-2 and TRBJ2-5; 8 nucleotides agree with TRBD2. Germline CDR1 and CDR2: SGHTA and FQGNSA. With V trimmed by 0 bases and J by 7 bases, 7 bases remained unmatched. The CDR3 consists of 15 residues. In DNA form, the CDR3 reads TGTGCCAGCAGCTTAGCACGGGAGGGGTACGGGACCCAGTACTTC. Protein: CASSLAREGYGTQYF.